One and the same sample provided the 21 T cell receptor beta chains below, sequenced in a study of TIL therapy for anti-PD-1-resistant metastatic lung cancer. The libraries were made with immunoSEQ v3. The protocol was immunoSEQ multiplex PCR, while the TCRdb copy is restricted to in-frame clones and leaves out a portion. The sample yields about 16,000 clones, approximately 74% seen once. Time point specified: pre-treatment sample, taken before nivolumab and TIL therapy. Specimen: blood, collected at baseline. The receptors here all came from a person between 25 and 80 years old with non-small cell lung cancer.

This clone is judged medium-sized. In the same sample, other DNA sequences code for this CDR3. The gene calls are TRBV2 and TRBJ2-1; 11 bases match TRBD1. The CDR3 spans 16 residues. Germline trimming cut 1 base from V and 2 bases from J; bases unmatched to any gene: 1. Per the germline V gene, CDR1 is SNHLY and CDR2 is FYNNEI. The CDR3 DNA sequence: TGTGCCAGCAGTGAAGAGGACAGGGGGCCCTACAATGAGCAGTTCTTC. This encodes CASSEEDRGPYNEQFF.

V is TRBV13 and J is TRBJ2-7; TRBD2 agrees at 9 bases. The V gene's germline CDR1 is PRHDT and CDR2 FYEKMQ (reference sequence). V was pared by 5 bases and J by 5 bases, with 4 bases of the junction left unmatched. The CDR3 length is 13 residues. This CDR3 reads CASSPGLAHEQYF. The CDR3 bases are TGTGCCAGCAGCCCGGGACTAGCCCACGAGCAGTACTTC. The whole variable domain, remainder taken from reference TRBV13 and TRBJ2-7, is AAGVIQSPRHLIKEKRETATLKCYPIPRHDTVYWYQQGPGQDPQFLISFYEKMQSDKGSIPDRFSAQQFSDYHSELNMSSLELGDSALYFCASSPGLAHEQYFGPGTRLTVT.

The chain recombines TRBV13 with TRBJ1-1; no reliable D call. Germline values: CDR1 PRHDT, CDR2 FYEKMQ (reference sequence). The CDR3 spans 17 residues. The V gene lost 1 base and the J gene lost 0 bases, with 15 bases spanning the gap. The CDR3 reads CASSLDPMGSMNTEAFF. The CDR3 nucleotides are TGTGCCAGCAGCTTAGACCCTATGGGTTCCATGAACACTGAAGCTTTCTTT.

The V call is TRBV27, the J call TRBJ1-1, with D uncertain. V lost 6 bases, J lost 4 bases, and 21 bases lay in between. CDR1 is MNHEY and CDR2 is SMNVEV in the germline V gene (reference sequence). This CDR3 contains 16 residues. CDR3 DNA: TGTGCCAGCAGATCCTCTAACGCGAACCTGGGCACTGAAGCTTTCTTT. Its translation is CASRSSNANLGTEAFF.

The chain uses TRBV18 and TRBJ1-1; D uncertain. V was trimmed by 2 bases and J by 1 base, leaving 5 bases between them. CDR3 length: 13 residues. Looked up from germline, CDR1 is KGHSH and CDR2 is LQKENI. CDR3 in DNA: TGTGCCAGCTCACCAGAAGAGAACACTGAAGCTTTCTTT. Encoded protein: CASSPEENTEAFF.

The count of this clone is one. The rearrangement uses TRBV4-1 and TRBJ1-4; D possibly corresponds to TRBD1 (5 bases). Trimming pared 0 bases from V and 0 bases from J, leaving 11 bases between. In germline, CDR1 is MGHRA, CDR2 YSYEKL. This CDR3 has 17 residues. In DNA, the CDR3 is TGCGCCAGCAGCCAAGATATCCAGGGCGCAACTAATGAAAAACTGTTTTTT. Residues: CASSQDIQGATNEKLFF.

The gene calls are TRBV15 and TRBJ1-1, with D possibly TRBD1 on 6 matching bases. V shed 0 bases and J shed 7 bases, with 15 bases lying between them. Germline-derived CDR1 and CDR2 are LNHNV and YYDKDF (reference sequence). This CDR3 spans 15 amino acids. CDR3 coding DNA: TGTGCCACCAGCAGAGATCACGGTCCGACAGGTGAAGCTTTCTTT. It yields the protein CATSRDHGPTGEAFF.

V is TRBV6-5 and J is TRBJ1-1; D unresolved. V was trimmed by 2 bases and J by 6 bases, leaving 13 bases between them. The CDR3 loop spans 14 amino acids. CDR1 is MNHEY, CDR2 SVGAGI, per germline. The CDR3 protein is CASSYEAGKAEAFF. The DNA of the CDR3 is TGTGCCAGCAGTTACGAAGCCGGGAAGGCTGAAGCTTTCTTT.

This chain connects TRBV13 to TRBJ1-5, with D hard to call. Germline V CDR1 and CDR2: PRHDT, FYEKMQ (reference sequence). The CDR3 length is 14 residues. V lost 0 bases and J lost 0, with 3 bases in between. The CDR3 reads CASSLGGSNQPQHF. CDR3 sequence (DNA): TGTGCCAGCAGCTTAGGGGGTAGCAATCAGCCCCAGCATTTT.

The chain is built from TRBV7-9 and TRBJ2-5; no clear D. With the DNA end fitting TRBJ2-7 better, the J assignment may be wrong. This CDR3 has 14 residues. The germline V gene encodes CDR1 SEHNR and CDR2 FQNEAQ (reference sequence). The CDR3 sequence: CASSLSSPSYEQYF. The CDR3, as DNA: TGTGCCAGCAGCTTATCCTCACCCTCCTACGAGCAGTACTTC.

The chain uses TRBV27 and TRBJ1-5; no reliable D call. CDR3 length: 14 amino acids. V was pared by 4 bases and J by 5 bases, with 12 bases between. Germline loops: CDR1 MNHEY, CDR2 SMNVEV (reference sequence). CDR3 in amino acids: CASSSTGPHQPQHF. The DNA for the CDR3 is TGTGCCAGCAGTTCTACGGGCCCCCATCAGCCCCAGCATTTT.

This chain links TRBV5-6 with TRBJ1-5; D not resolved. This CDR3 comprises 13 residues. Trimming pared 0 bases from V and 5 bases from J, leaving 6 bases between. Germline CDR1 reads SGHDT; CDR2 reads YYEEEE. CDR3 nucleotide sequence: TGTGCCAGCAGCTTGGGGTTCGATCAGCCCCAGCATTTT. Protein sequence: CASSLGFDQPQHF.

The chain employs TRBV7-6 and TRBJ2-7, with TRBD1 as a possible D gene (5 bases). V was trimmed by 1 base and J by 2 bases, leaving 12 bases between them. This CDR3 comprises 15 residues. Germline-derived CDR1 and CDR2 are SGHVS and FNYEAQ. The CDR3 region has the DNA TGTGCCAGCAGCTTAGGGGCAGGGCCTCCCTACGAGCAGTACTTC. Protein product: CASSLGAGPPYEQYF.

This chain uses TRBV11-2 with TRBJ1-1, with TRBD1 identical over 11 bases. The germline V gene encodes CDR1 SGHAT and CDR2 FQNNGV. This CDR3 comprises 15 residues. The ends lost 3 bases at V and 1 base at J; junction bases unmatched: 1. CDR3 bases: TGTGCCAGCAGCTTCGGACAGGGGGCGAACACTGAAGCTTTCTTT. This translates into CASSFGQGANTEAFF.

The chain combines TRBV30 with TRBJ1-4; TRBD1 matches at 7 bases. This CDR3 has 14 residues. Germline V gene sequence: CDR1 GTSNPN, CDR2 SVGIG (reference sequence). V was clipped by 4 bases and J by 5 bases; unmatched bases: 7. In DNA, the CDR3 is TGTGCCTGGATAGACAGGGCTACGAATGAAAAACTGTTTTTT. Amino acid sequence: CAWIDRATNEKLFF.

The chain is built from TRBV6-6 and TRBJ2-1; no definite D call. V was pared by 11 bases and J by 16 bases, with 15 bases between. The CDR3 runs to 9 residues. Per the germline V gene, CDR1 is MNHNY and CDR2 is SVGAGI (reference sequence). The CDR3 DNA follows: TGTGCCGCCGGGCCGCCTCTCTTCTTC. The encoded protein is CAAGPPLFF.

This chain uses TRBV14 with TRBJ1-1, with TRBD1 as a possible D gene (6 bases). The CDR3 is made up of 19 amino acids. Germline V lookup: CDR1 SGHDN, CDR2 FVKESK. V was cut by 6 bases and J by 0 bases, with 26 bases left in between. CDR3: CASSLKGGTRDILNTEAFF. The CDR3 bases are TGTGCCAGCAGTCTAAAAGGGGGGACTAGGGATATTTTGAACACTGAAGCTTTCTTT.

The chain has TRBV19 and TRBJ1-1; TRBD1 matches 7 bases. This CDR3 is 15 amino acids long. The germline gives CDR1 LNHDA, CDR2 SQIVND (reference sequence). The V gene end was trimmed by 7 bases and the J gene end by 3 bases; junction bases not matched to a gene: 11. CDR3 sequence reads: CASTSGAGGYTEAFF. The CDR3 coding sequence is TGTGCCAGTACCTCAGGGGCAGGGGGGTACACTGAAGCTTTCTTT. Looking up the rest from reference TRBV19 and TRBJ1-1 gives the full variable domain: DGGITQSPKYLFRKEGQNVTLSCEQNLNHDAMYWYRQDPGQGLRLIYYSQIVNDFQKGDIAEGYSVSREKKESFPLTVTSAQKNPTAFYLCASTSGAGGYTEAFFGQGTRLTVV.

This sequence joins TRBV5-1 and TRBJ1-2; D is undetermined. This CDR3 comprises 13 residues. V lost 2 bases to trimming and J lost 2 bases, with 7 bases between them. Germline lookup yields CDR1 SGHRS and CDR2 YFSETQ. CDR3 loop: CASSLGQNYGYTF. CDR3 nucleotides: TGCGCCAGCAGCTTAGGGCAGAACTATGGCTACACCTTC.

This clone was observed once. DNA for the CDR3: TGTGCCTGCTTTGGGGGCGCGGGCATTCAGTACTTC. This translates into CACFGGAGIQYF. This sequence joins TRBV30 and TRBJ2-4; possible D gene TRBD1, 6 bases. V dropped 6 bases and J dropped 9 bases, with 15 bases sitting between them. Germline V gene data show CDR1 as GTSNPN and CDR2 as SVGIG (reference sequence). The CDR3 runs 12 residues.

The chain recombines TRBV27 with TRBJ1-2; D gene unclear. The CDR3 is 10 amino acids. The germline V and J ends were trimmed by 3 bases and 4 bases, with 0 bases remaining between them. The V gene's germline CDR1 is MNHEY and CDR2 SMNVEV (reference sequence). The CDR3 here is CASSFYGYTF. Here the CDR3 DNA reads TGTGCCAGCAGTTTCTATGGCTACACCTTC.